This is a list of T cell receptor beta chains from one sample in a study of vaccination effects on CD4 cells after COVID-19. The method was immunoSEQ multiplex PCR; TCRdb's version includes in-frame clones alone and lacks a portion of them. The sample includes 25,000 to 35,000 clones, about four fifths of them seen just once. Their cognate antigens are unknown. This sample comprised CD4+ T cells from PBMCs cultured with HCoV-NL63 spike peptides, obtained after COVID-19 vaccination. The receptors derive from a human donor who received a COVID-19 vaccine. Some clones in this sample may be carry-over from other donors' samples. Each CDR3 is given with its conserved first and last residue. The D gene is left open where the match is weak. Part of the rows lack a size; the others show once, few, many or a class for expanded clones.

.,TRBJ1-1,TRBV30,.,CAWSYDSYTEAFF,TGTGCCTGGAGTTACGACAGTTACACTGAAGCTTTCTTT
.,TRBJ1-2,TRBV4-1,.,CASSQEEFYGYTF,TGCGCCAGCAGCCAAGAAGAATTCTATGGCTACACCTTC
TRBD2,TRBJ2-3,TRBV5-1,.,CASSSGLAGANTDTQYF,TGCGCCAGCAGCTCCGGACTAGCGGGGGCCAACACAGATACGCAGTATTTT
.,TRBJ1-4,TRBV30,.,CAWSVGGPTNEKLFF,TGTGCCTGGAGTGTCGGGGGGCCGACTAATGAAAAACTGTTTTTT
TRBD1,TRBJ2-4,TRBV27,.,CASSSRADRVAKNIQYF,TGTGCCAGCAGTTCTAGGGCCGACAGGGTAGCCAAAAACATTCAGTACTTC
TRBD1,TRBJ1-5,TRBV6-5,.,CASSYSDRAVNQPQHF,TGTGCCAGCAGTTACTCGGACAGGGCGGTGAATCAGCCCCAGCATTTT
TRBD1,TRBJ2-6,TRBV15,.,CATSSGTGAIWANVLTF,TGTGCCACCAGCAGCGGGACAGGGGCAATTTGGGCCAACGTCCTGACTTTC
.,TRBJ2-3,TRBV9,.,CASSAFSTDTQYF,TGTGCCAGCAGCGCGTTTAGCACAGATACGCAGTATTTT
TRBD1,TRBJ1-2,TRBV10-3,few,CAISETGGNIQGYTF,TGTGCCATCAGTGAGACAGGGGGCAACATCCAAGGCTACACCTTC
TRBD2,TRBJ2-3,TRBV3-1/TRBV3-2,once,CASSRNALSGGAVDTQYF,TGTGCCAGCAGCCGAAACGCACTCAGCGGGGGGGCCGTAGATACGCAGTATTTT
TRBD1,TRBJ2-5,TRBV28,.,CASSQSGTAETQYF,TGTGCCAGCAGTCAATCTGGGACAGCCGAGACCCAGTACTTC
.,TRBJ2-4,TRBV10-2,once,CASSRTLLAKNIQYF,TGCGCCAGCAGCCGGACATTGCTAGCCAAAAACATTCAGTACTTC
TRBD1,TRBJ1-3,TRBV29-1,.,CSARQGYSGNTIYF,TGCAGCGCGAGACAGGGATACTCTGGAAACACCATATATTTT
.,TRBJ1-2,TRBV2,.,CASRPNLYGYTF,TGTGCCAGCAGGCCGAACCTCTATGGCTACACCTTC
.,TRBJ1-3,TRBV18,once,CASSNALSSGNTIYF,TGTGCCAGCTCCAATGCACTGAGCTCTGGAAACACCATATATTTT
.,TRBJ1-2,TRBV10-3,.,CAISEFGGASQGYTF,TGTGCCATCAGTGAGTTTGGCGGAGCGTCTCAAGGCTACACCTTC
TRBD1,TRBJ1-6,TRBV6-1,.,CASSETWTGPNSPLHF,TGTGCCAGCAGTGAAACCTGGACAGGCCCGAATTCACCCCTCCACTTT
.,TRBJ1-3,TRBV19,.,CASSPSGNTIYF,TGTGCCAGTAGTCCTTCCGGAAACACCATATATTTT
.,TRBJ1-2,TRBV4-3,once,CASSQDRAGYGYTF,TGCGCCAGCAGCCAAGATAGGGCAGGCTATGGCTACACCTTC
.,TRBJ1-1,TRBV19,once,CASSLQRSGIKAEAFF,TGTGCCAGTAGCCTACAGCGGAGCGGCATAAAGGCTGAAGCTTTCTTT
.,TRBJ2-5,TRBV29-1,.,CSVEGGLQETQYF,TGCAGCGTTGAAGGAGGTCTCCAAGAGACCCAGTACTTC
TRBD2,TRBJ2-1,TRBV2,.,CASSGLAGGAEGFF,TGTGCCAGCAGCGGACTAGCGGGAGGGGCTGAGGGGTTCTTC
.,TRBJ1-5,TRBV28,.,CASSPTHGYQPQHF,TGTGCCAGCAGTCCCACCCACGGTTATCAGCCCCAGCATTTT
TRBD1,TRBJ2-2,TRBV7-3,.,CASSSGTGGAGELFF,TGTGCCAGCAGTTCCGGGACAGGGGGCGCCGGGGAGCTGTTTTTT
.,TRBJ1-1,TRBV7-2,.,CASSLMRHSEAFF,TGTGCCAGCAGCTTAATGAGACACAGTGAAGCTTTCTTT
.,TRBJ1-5,TRBV19,.,CASRPIRDGDQPQHF,TGTGCCAGTAGACCGATCCGGGACGGGGATCAGCCCCAGCATTTT
.,TRBJ2-1,TRBV5-1,.,CASSSSSDEQFF,TGCGCCAGCAGCTCCTCTAGTGATGAGCAGTTCTTC
.,TRBJ2-1,TRBV5-5,.,CASLEGLGYNEQFF,TGTGCCAGCCTGGAGGGACTGGGGTACAATGAGCAGTTCTTC
.,TRBJ2-3,TRBV24-1,.,CATSDPGRDTQYF,TGTGCCACCAGTGATCCGGGAAGGGATACGCAGTATTTT